This TCR beta chain was identified in a study of shared clonotypes between healthy human individuals. Study findings and constraints: Represented diversity (both genetic and exposure-history) was limited by the small number of donors.

Clones were read by immunoSEQ multiplex PCR, and TCRdb kept only the in-frame ones, dropping some. The table records around 1.9 million clones, just over 90% of them present only once. This clone was seen only once. The antigen remains unidentified. Cells designated naive CD8 were CD45RO-negative and were positively selected for CCR7, with terminally differentiated effector memory CD45RA+ cells excluded. The CDR3 length is 17 residues. Trimming cost V 3 bases and J 0 bases; bases outside gene matches: 7. The V gene's germline CDR1 is LNHDA and CDR2 SQIVND (reference sequence). The TCR sequence derives from a man in his late teens or twenties in good health. Some clones in this sample may be carry-over from other donors' samples. Sequencing was performed on naive CD8+ T cells from PBMCs. The V and J genes are TRBV19 and TRBJ2-2; 7 bases match TRBD1. The CDR3 DNA sequence: TGTGCCAGTAGTATGCCCCAGGGGGTCTCGAACACCGGGGAGCTGTTTTTT. This encodes CASSMPQGVSNTGELFF.